This T cell receptor (beta chain) originates from a study of blood T cell repertoires in COVID-19. Study context: Collection of acute and convalescent COVID-19 samples took place in the United States, Italy and Spain.

The repertoire was sequenced with immunoSEQ multiplex PCR; TCRdb's copy has only in-frame clones and lacks some. The data contain around 200,000 clones, roughly 87% of them seen just once; the ten biggest clones take up approximately 12%. Germline CDR1 and CDR2: SGHVS and FNYEAQ. V was shortened by 5 bases and J by 4 bases, with 14 bases between the two germline ends. This CDR3 has 15 amino acids. Sequencing was carried out using peripheral blood. The gene calls are TRBV7-6 and TRBJ2-2; possibly TRBD1 for D (6 bases). This sequence originates from a woman between 18 and 29 years old who had recovered from COVID-19. Written as DNA, the CDR3 is TGTGCCAGCAGCCCAGGACAGTATTTCACCGGGGAGCTGTTTTTT. It specifies CASSPGQYFTGELFF.